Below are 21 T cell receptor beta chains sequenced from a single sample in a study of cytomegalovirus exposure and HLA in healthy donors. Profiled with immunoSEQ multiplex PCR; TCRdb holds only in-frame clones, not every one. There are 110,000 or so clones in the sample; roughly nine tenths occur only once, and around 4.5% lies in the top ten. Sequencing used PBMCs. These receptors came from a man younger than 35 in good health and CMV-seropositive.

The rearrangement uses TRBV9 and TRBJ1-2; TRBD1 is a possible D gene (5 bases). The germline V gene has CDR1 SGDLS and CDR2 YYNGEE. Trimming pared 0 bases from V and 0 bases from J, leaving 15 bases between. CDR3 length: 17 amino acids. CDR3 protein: CASSVEAGWETNYGYTF. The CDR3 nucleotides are TGTGCCAGCAGCGTAGAGGCAGGGTGGGAAACTAACTATGGCTACACCTTC.

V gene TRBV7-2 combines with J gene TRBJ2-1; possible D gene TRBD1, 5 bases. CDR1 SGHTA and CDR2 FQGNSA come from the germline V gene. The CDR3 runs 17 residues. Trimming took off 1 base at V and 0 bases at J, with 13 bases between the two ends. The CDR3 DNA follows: TGTGCCAGCAGCTTAGAATGGTCAGGGAACTCCTACAATGAGCAGTTCTTC. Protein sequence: CASSLEWSGNSYNEQFF.

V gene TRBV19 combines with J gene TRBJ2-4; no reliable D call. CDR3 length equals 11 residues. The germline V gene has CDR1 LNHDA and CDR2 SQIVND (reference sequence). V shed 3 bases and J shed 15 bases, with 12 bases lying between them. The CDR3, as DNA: TGTGCCAGTAGTATTTTTTCCTCTGTGTACTTC. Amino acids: CASSIFSSVYF.

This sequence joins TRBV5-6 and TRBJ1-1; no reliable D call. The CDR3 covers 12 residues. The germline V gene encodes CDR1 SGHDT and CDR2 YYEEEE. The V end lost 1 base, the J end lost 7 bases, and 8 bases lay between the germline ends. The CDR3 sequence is CASSLISGEAFF. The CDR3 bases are TGTGCCAGCAGCTTGATCTCAGGTGAAGCTTTCTTT.

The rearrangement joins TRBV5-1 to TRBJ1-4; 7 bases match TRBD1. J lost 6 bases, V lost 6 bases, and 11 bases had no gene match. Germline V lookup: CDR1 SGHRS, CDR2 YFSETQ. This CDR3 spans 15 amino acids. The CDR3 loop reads CASTETGTADEKLFF. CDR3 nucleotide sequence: TGCGCCAGCACCGAAACCGGGACAGCCGATGAAAAACTGTTTTTT.

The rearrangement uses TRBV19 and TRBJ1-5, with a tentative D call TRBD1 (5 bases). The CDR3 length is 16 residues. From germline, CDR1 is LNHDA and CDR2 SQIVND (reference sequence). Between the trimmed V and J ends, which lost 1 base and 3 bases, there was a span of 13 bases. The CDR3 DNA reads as TGTGCCAGTAGTATAGCGGTCAGGGCTTCCAATCAGCCCCAGCATTTT. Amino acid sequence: CASSIAVRASNQPQHF.

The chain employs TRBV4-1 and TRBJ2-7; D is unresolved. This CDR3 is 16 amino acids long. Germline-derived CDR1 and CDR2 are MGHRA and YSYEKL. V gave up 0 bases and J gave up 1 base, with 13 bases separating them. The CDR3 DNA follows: TGCGCCAGCAGCCAAGACGATTGGCTGAAGTCCTACGAGCAGTACTTC. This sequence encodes CASSQDDWLKSYEQYF.

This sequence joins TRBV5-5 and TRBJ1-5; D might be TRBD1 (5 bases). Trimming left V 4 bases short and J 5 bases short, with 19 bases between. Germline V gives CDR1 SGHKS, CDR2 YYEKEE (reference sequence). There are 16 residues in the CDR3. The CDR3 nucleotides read TGTGCCAGCAGCCTATCGTGGGGGGAGCGGGATCAGCCCCAGCATTTT. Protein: CASSLSWGERDQPQHF.

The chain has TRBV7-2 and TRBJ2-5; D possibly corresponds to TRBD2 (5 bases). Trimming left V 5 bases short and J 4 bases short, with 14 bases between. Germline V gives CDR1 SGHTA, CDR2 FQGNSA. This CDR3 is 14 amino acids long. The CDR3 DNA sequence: TGTGCCAGCAGCGCGACTGTCCGGGGAGAGACCCAGTACTTC. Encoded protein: CASSATVRGETQYF.

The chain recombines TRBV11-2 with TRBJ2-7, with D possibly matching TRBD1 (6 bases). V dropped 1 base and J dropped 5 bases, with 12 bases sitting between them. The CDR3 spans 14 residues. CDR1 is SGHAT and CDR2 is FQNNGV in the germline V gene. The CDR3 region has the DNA TGTGCCAGCAGCTTAGGCAGGGGATGGGACGAGCAGTACTTC. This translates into CASSLGRGWDEQYF.

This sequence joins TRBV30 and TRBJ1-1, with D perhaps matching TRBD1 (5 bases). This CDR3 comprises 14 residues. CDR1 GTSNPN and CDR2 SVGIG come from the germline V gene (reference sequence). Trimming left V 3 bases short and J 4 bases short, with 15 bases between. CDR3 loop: CAWRSVQGGTEAFF. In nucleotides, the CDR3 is TGTGCCTGGAGATCTGTGCAGGGTGGCACTGAAGCTTTCTTT. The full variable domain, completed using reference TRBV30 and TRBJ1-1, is SQTIHQWPATLVQPVGSPLSLECTVEGTSNPNLYWYRQAAGRGLQLLFYSVGIGQISSEVPQNLSASRPQDRQFILSSKKLLLSDSGFYLCAWRSVQGGTEAFFGQGTRLTVV.

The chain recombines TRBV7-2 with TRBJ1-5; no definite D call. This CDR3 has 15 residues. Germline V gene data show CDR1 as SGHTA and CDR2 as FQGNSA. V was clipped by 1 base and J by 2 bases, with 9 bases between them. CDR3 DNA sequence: TGTGCCAGCAGCTTAGGCTTCGGTCGCAATCAGCCCCAGCATTTT. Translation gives CASSLGFGRNQPQHF.

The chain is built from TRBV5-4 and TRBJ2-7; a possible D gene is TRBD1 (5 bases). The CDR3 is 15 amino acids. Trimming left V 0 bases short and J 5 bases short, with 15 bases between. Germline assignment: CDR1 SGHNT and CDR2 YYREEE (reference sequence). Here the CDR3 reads CASSLDSPGWDEQYF. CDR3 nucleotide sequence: TGTGCCAGCAGCTTGGATTCGCCAGGGTGGGACGAGCAGTACTTC.

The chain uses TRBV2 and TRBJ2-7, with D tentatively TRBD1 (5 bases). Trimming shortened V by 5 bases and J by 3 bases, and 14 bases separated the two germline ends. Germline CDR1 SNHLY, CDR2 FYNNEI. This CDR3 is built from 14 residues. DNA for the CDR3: TGTGCCAGCAGTCCTACAGGTACAATCTACGAGCAGTACTTC. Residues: CASSPTGTIYEQYF.

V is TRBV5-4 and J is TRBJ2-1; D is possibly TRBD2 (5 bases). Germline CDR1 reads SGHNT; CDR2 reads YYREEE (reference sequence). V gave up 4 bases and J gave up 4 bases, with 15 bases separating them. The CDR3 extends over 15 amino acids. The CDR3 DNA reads TGTGCCAGCAGCCTCGGACTCACAGCGTACAATGAGCAGTTCTTC. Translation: CASSLGLTAYNEQFF.

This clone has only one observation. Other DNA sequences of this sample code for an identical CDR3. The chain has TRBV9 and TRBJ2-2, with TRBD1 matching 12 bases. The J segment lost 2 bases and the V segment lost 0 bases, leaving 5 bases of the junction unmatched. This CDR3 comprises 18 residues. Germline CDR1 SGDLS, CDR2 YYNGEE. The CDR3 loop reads CASSVEGTGGLNTGELFF. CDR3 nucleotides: TGTGCCAGCAGCGTAGAGGGGACAGGGGGCTTAAACACCGGGGAGCTGTTTTTT.

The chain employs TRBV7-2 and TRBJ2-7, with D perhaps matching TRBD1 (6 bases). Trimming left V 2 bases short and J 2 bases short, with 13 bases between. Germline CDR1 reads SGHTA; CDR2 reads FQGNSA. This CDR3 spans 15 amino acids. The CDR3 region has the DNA TGTGCCAGCAGCTTAAGTGGCAGGGGACCCTACGAGCAGTACTTC. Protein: CASSLSGRGPYEQYF.

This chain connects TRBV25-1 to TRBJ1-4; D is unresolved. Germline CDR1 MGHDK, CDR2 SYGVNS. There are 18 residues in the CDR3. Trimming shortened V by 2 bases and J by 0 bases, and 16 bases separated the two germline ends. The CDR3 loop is CASSEDSPGGATNEKLFF. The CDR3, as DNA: TGTGCCAGCAGTGAAGATAGCCCAGGAGGTGCAACTAATGAAAAACTGTTTTTT.

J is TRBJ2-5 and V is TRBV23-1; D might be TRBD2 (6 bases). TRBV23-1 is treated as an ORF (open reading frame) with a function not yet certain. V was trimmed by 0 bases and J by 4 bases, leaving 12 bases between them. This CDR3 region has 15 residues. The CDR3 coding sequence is TGCGCCAGCAGTCAATCTGGCGGGGTCGGAGAGACCCAGTACTTC. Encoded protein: CASSQSGGVGETQYF.

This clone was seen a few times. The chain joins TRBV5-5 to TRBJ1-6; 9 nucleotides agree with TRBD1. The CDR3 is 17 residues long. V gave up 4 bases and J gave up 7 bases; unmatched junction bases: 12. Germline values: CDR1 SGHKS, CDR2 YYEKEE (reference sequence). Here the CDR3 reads CASSPKGQGVINSPLHF. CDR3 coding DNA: TGTGCCAGCAGCCCGAAGGGACAGGGTGTAATCAATTCACCCCTCCACTTT.

This CDR3 is CASRSPGAEAFF. The CDR3 nucleotides read TGTGCCAGCAGGAGCCCCGGGGCTGAAGCTTTCTTT. The chain combines TRBV6-5 with TRBJ1-1; no definite D call. Trimming took 6 bases from V and 6 from J, leaving 11 bases between them. From germline, CDR1 is MNHEY and CDR2 SVGAGI. The CDR3 spans 12 residues.